A selection of T cell receptor beta chains follows, all from one sample in a study of shared clonotypes between healthy human individuals. TCRdb's copy holds only in-frame clones and misses some; the assay was immunoSEQ multiplex PCR. The table includes 450,000 to 500,000 clones, around four fifths detected once. The sequenced material came from PBMCs. The receptor set was obtained from a woman aged 40 to 55 in good health. Some clones in this sample may be carry-over from other donors' samples. CDR3s include the opening cysteine and the closing phenylalanine or tryptophan. A D gene is named only where the DNA matches it firmly. Not every row has a clone size; where given, it reads once, few, many or a size class.

v_gene,abundance,j_gene,d_gene,CDR3nt,CDR3aa
TRBV28,.,TRBJ2-1,TRBD1,TGTGCCAGCAGTTTGGACAGGGCCCACAATGAGCAGTTCTTC,CASSLDRAHNEQFF
TRBV7-2,.,TRBJ2-7,TRBD2,TGTGCCAGCAGCTCCAGTAGCGGGGCCTACGAGCAGTACTTC,CASSSSSGAYEQYF
TRBV11-2,.,TRBJ2-7,TRBD1,TGTGCCAGCACCAGGGACAGGGGGACATGGGGTGTCGAGCAGTACTTC,CASTRDRGTWGVEQYF
TRBV6-6,.,TRBJ1-1,.,TGTGCCAGCAGTTACTCAGACGACCGAGCAACTGAAGCTTTCTTT,CASSYSDDRATEAFF
TRBV4-2,.,TRBJ2-2,TRBD2,TGTGCCAGCAGCCCAGCCGGACTAGCGGGAGTTGCCGGGGAGCTGTTTTTT,CASSPAGLAGVAGELFF
TRBV10-3,.,TRBJ1-2,.,TGTGCCATCAGTGAGGGACAGCTTCTTGGGGATGGCTACACCTTC,CAISEGQLLGDGYTF
TRBV25-1,.,TRBJ2-7,TRBD1,TGTGCCAGCAGTGAATGGGGGACAGGGTATCTAGTATGGTACTTC,CASSEWGTGYLVWYF
TRBV19,.,TRBJ1-4,TRBD1,TGTGCCAGTAGTAGGGGACAGGGGGCCTCCACTAATGAAAAACTGTTTTTT,CASSRGQGASTNEKLFF
TRBV9,.,TRBJ2-7,.,TGTGCCAGCAGCGGCCGGGACGGGACCTACGAGCAGTACTTC,CASSGRDGTYEQYF
TRBV29-1,few,TRBJ1-1,TRBD1,TGCAGCGCCCGGACAGGGGGTGACACTGAAGCTTTCTTT,CSARTGGDTEAFF
TRBV19,.,TRBJ1-5,.,TGTGCCAGTAGCGGACAGATTAGCAATCAGCCCCAGCATTTT,CASSGQISNQPQHF
TRBV6-4,once,TRBJ1-2,TRBD1,TGTGCCAGCAGTGACATCCGGGACAGCCCAAACTATGGCTACACCTTC,CASSDIRDSPNYGYTF
TRBV4-1,.,TRBJ1-3,.,TGCGCCAGCAGCCAAGATTTGCGGGAACTTGGAAACACCATATATTTT,CASSQDLRELGNTIYF
TRBV13,.,TRBJ2-5,TRBD1,TGTGCCAGCAGCTTAGGGCTGACAGGGACGTTCCAAGAGACCCAGTACTTC,CASSLGLTGTFQETQYF
TRBV7-9,.,TRBJ1-4,.,TGTGCCAGCAGCTTAGATCTTTACGAAGGTGAAAAACTGTTTTTT,CASSLDLYEGEKLFF
TRBV28,.,TRBJ2-7,.,TGTGCCAGCAATTCCCCAGCGAGCGCCTACGAGCAGTACTTC,CASNSPASAYEQYF
TRBV5-1,.,TRBJ1-3,.,TGCGCCAGCAGCCCCGAGGGGGGTGAAAACACCATATATTTT,CASSPEGGENTIYF
TRBV7-2,.,TRBJ1-5,.,TGTGCCAGCAGCTTAGCTCAGGGTGGGGGTCAGCCCCAGCATTTT,CASSLAQGGGQPQHF
TRBV7-9,.,TRBJ1-1,.,TGTGCCAGCAGCTTAGTATCCGGCGCTGAAGCTTTCTTT,CASSLVSGAEAFF
TRBV27,few,TRBJ2-4,.,TGTGCCAGGCCTAGCCCGGTGGCCAAAAACATTCAGTACTTC,CARPSPVAKNIQYF
TRBV7-8,.,TRBJ2-2,TRBD2,TGTGCCAGCAGTATAGGTTCCGGACTAGCGGGAGTCACCGGGGAGCTGTTTTTT,CASSIGSGLAGVTGELFF
TRBV11-3,once,TRBJ2-1,TRBD2,TGTGCCAGCAGCTCTAGACTAGCGGGAGGGCCGAGCAATGAGCAGTTCTTC,CASSSRLAGGPSNEQFF
TRBV6-1,.,TRBJ2-7,.,TGTGCCAGCAGTGAACACGGCTACGAGCAGTACTTC,CASSEHGYEQYF
TRBV7-8,.,TRBJ2-3,.,TGTGCCAGCACTCCCAGGGGGGGAGCCATATCTAGCACAGATACGCAGTATTTT,CASTPRGGAISSTDTQYF
TRBV27,.,TRBJ1-1,.,TGTGCCAGCAGTTTATCCAGGGCTAGCACTGAAGCTTTCTTT,CASSLSRASTEAFF
TRBV6-1,.,TRBJ2-2,.,TGTGCCAGCAGTGAAAGGGACGGCAGGTCGAACACCGGGGAGCTGTTTTTT,CASSERDGRSNTGELFF
TRBV4-3,few,TRBJ2-5,TRBD1,TGCGCCAGCAGCCAAGAGCGGGCAGGGGGTTACCAAGAGACCCAGTACTTC,CASSQERAGGYQETQYF
TRBV27,.,TRBJ2-7,.,TGTGCCAGCAGTTTAGGGCAGGGAAACGAGCAGTACTTC,CASSLGQGNEQYF
TRBV27,.,TRBJ2-6,.,TGTGCCAGCAGGAAGGGGCGGCTCTCTGGGGCCAACGTCCTGACTTTC,CASRKGRLSGANVLTF
TRBV27,.,TRBJ2-1,TRBD2,TGTGCCAGCAGTTTAAGTGCTAGCGGGCTGGATGAGCAGTTCTTC,CASSLSASGLDEQFF
TRBV7-2,.,TRBJ2-1,.,TGTGCCAGCAGCCCTCGCAGGGCCGGGAAAAAGTTCTTC,CASSPRRAGKKFF
TRBV6-1,many,TRBJ1-3,TRBD1,TGTGCCAGCAGAGAAGCAGGGGGTGACGGAAACACCATATATTTT,CASREAGGDGNTIYF
TRBV2,.,TRBJ2-3,.,TGTGCCAGCAGTGGGGATTCCCCAGATACGCAGTATTTT,CASSGDSPDTQYF
TRBV6-5,.,TRBJ2-3,TRBD2,TGTGCCAGCAAAACTAGCGGGAGCACAGATACGCAGTATTTT,CASKTSGSTDTQYF
TRBV19,.,TRBJ2-1,.,TGTGCCAGTACCCCGAGGAACGGGGACTCCTACAATGAGCAGTTCTTC,CASTPRNGDSYNEQFF
TRBV6-1,few,TRBJ1-1,TRBD1,TGTGCCAGCGGGACAGGGGGCGACACTGAAGCTTTCTTT,CASGTGGDTEAFF